The TCR beta chain under discussion was sequenced for a study of T-cell reconstitution after alpha-beta-depleted transplantation in children. This CDR3 is built from 12 residues. Germline-derived CDR1 and CDR2 are ENHRY and SYGVKD. V lost 4 bases to trimming and J lost 4 bases, with 4 bases between them. Construction of the TCRbeta library involved unique molecular identifiers. Via MiXCR, TCRdb re-called the PCR reads, giving one row per CDR3 protein. The data contain approximately 120,000 distinct CDR3 sequences, about 9.6% of them singletons. The sequence was obtained from a girl less than two years old who had a stem cell transplant for combined immunodeficiency, so the T cells may come from the graft donor. The V call is TRBV10-3, the J call TRBJ2-2; D not resolved. The sequencing here drew on PBMCs, mostly from graft donor cells, taken 180 days after TCRalphabeta/CD19-depleted stem cell transplant. CDR3 DNA sequence: TGTGCCATCAGTGGAAGCACCGGGGAGCTGTTTTTT. It encodes CAISGSTGELFF.